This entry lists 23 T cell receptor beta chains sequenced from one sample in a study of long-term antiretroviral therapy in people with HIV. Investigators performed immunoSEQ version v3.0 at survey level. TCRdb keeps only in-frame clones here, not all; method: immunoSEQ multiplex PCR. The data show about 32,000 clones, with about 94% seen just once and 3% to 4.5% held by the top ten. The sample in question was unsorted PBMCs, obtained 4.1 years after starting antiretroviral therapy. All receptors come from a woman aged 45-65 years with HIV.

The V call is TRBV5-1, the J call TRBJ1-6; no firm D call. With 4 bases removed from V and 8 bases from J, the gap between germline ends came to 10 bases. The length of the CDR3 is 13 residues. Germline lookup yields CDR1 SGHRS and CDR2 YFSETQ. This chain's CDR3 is CASSLGRDSPLHF. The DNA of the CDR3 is TGCGCCAGCAGCCTAGGACGGGATTCACCCCTCCACTTT.

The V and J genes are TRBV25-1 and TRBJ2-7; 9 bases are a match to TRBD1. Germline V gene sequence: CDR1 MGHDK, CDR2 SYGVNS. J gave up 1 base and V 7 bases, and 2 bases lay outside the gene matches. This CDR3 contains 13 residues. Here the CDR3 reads CASMGTGSYEQYF. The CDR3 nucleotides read TGTGCCAGCATGGGGACAGGGTCCTACGAGCAGTACTTC.

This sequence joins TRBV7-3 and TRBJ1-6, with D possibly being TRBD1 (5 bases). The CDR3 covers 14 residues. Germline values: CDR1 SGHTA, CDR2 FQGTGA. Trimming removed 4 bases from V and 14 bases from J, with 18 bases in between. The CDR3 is CASSSGGGDEALHF. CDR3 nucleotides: TGTGCCAGCAGCTCAGGTGGGGGGGATGAGGCCCTCCACTTT.

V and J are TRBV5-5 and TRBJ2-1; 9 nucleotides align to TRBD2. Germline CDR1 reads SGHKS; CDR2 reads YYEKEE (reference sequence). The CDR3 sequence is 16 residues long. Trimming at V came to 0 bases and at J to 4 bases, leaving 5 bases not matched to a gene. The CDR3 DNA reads TGTGCCAGCAGCTTGGCCTGGACTAGCGTTTACAATGAGCAGTTCTTC. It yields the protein CASSLAWTSVYNEQFF.

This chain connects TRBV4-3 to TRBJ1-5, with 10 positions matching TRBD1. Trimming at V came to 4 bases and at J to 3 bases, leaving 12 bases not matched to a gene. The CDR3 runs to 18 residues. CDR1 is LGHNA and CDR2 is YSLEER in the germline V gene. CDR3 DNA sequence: TGCGCCAGCAGCCCTTACTACTCCGGGACAGGGGACAATCAGCCCCAGCATTTT. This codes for CASSPYYSGTGDNQPQHF.

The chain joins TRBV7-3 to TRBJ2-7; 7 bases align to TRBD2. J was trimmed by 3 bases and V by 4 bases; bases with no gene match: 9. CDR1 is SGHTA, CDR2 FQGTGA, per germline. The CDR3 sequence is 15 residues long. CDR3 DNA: TGTGCCAGCAGCTCTGTGGCTAGCGGACTCTACGAGCAGTACTTC. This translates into CASSSVASGLYEQYF.

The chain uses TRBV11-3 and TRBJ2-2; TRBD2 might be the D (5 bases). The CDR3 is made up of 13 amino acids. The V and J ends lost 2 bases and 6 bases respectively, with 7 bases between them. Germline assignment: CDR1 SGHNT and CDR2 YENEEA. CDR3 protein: CASSLRDPGELFF. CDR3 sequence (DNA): TGTGCCAGCAGCTTACGGGATCCCGGGGAGCTGTTTTTT.

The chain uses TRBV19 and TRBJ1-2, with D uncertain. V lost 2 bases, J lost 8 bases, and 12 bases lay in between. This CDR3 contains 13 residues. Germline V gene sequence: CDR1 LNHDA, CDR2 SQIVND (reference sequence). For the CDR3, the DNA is TGTGCCAGTAGTATACCTACAGTTGGAGGCTACACCTTC. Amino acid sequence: CASSIPTVGGYTF.

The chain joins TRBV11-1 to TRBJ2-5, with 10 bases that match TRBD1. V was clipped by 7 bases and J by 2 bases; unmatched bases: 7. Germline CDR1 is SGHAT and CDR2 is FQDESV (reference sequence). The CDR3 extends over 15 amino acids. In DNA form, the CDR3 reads TGTGCCAGCACCCCGGGACAGGGGAATCAAGAGACCCAGTACTTC. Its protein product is CASTPGQGNQETQYF.

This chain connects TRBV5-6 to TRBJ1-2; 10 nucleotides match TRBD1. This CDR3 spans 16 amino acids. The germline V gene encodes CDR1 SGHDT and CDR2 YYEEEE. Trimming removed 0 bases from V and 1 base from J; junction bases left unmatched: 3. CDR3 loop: CASSLAGTGVNYGYTF. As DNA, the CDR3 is TGTGCCAGCAGCTTGGCCGGGACAGGGGTTAACTATGGCTACACCTTC.

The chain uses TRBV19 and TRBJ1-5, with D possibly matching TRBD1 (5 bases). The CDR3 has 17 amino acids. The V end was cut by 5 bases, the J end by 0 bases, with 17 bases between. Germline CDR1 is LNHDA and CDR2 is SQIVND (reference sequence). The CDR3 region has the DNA TGTGCCAGTAGTTGGGGCAGGGCTATGCTTAGCAATCAGCCCCAGCATTTT. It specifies CASSWGRAMLSNQPQHF.

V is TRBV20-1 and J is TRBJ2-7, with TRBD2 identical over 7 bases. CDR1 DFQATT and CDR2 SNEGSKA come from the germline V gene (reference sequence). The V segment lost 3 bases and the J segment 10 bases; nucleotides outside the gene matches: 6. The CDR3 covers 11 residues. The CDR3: CSARASGEQYF. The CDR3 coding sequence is TGCAGTGCTAGGGCTAGCGGAGAACAGTACTTC.

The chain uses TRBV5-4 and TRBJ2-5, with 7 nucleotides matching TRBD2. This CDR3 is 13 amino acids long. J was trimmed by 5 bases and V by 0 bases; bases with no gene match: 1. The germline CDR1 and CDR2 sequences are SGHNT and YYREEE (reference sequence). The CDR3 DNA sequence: TGTGCCAGCAGCTTGGTGGGAGGGGAGACCCAGTACTTC. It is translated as CASSLVGGETQYF.

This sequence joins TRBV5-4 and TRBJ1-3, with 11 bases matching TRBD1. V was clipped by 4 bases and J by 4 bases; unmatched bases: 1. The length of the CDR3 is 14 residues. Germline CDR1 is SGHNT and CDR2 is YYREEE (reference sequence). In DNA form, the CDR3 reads TGTGCCAGCAGCCGGACAGGGGGCGGAAACACCATATATTTT. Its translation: CASSRTGGGNTIYF.

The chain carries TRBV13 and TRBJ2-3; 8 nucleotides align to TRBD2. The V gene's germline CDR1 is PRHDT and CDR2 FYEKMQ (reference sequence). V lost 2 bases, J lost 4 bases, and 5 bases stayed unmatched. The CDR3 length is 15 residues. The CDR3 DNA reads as TGTGCCAGCAGCTTACGGGGGGGCTTCGCAGATACGCAGTATTTT. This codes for CASSLRGGFADTQYF.

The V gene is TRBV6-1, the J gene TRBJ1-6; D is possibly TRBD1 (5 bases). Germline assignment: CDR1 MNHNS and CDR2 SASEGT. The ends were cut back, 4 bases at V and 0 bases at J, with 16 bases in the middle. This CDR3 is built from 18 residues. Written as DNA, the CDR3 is TGTGCCAGCAGTGGGGGGGTCCCCGGGAGCTCCTATAATTCACCCCTCCACTTT. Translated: CASSGGVPGSSYNSPLHF.

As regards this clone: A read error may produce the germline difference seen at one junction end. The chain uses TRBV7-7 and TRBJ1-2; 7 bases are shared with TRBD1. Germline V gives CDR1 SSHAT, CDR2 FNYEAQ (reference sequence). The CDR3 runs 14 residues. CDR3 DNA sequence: TGTGCTAGCAGCTTAGCCGACAGGGAAAATGGCTACACCTTC. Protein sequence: CASSLADRENGYTF. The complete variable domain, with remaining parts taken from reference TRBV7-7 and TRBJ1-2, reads GAGVSQSPRYKVTKRGQDVTLRCDPISSHATLYWYQQALGQGPEFLTYFNYEAQPDKSGLPSDRFSAERPEGSISTLTIQRTEQRDSAMYRCASSLADRENGYTFGSGTRLTVV.

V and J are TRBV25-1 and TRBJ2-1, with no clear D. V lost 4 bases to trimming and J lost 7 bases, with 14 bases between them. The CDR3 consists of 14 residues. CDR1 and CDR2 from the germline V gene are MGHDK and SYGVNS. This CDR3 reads CASSGERLWNEQFF. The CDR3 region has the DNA TGTGCCAGCAGTGGTGAGAGGCTGTGGAATGAGCAGTTCTTC.

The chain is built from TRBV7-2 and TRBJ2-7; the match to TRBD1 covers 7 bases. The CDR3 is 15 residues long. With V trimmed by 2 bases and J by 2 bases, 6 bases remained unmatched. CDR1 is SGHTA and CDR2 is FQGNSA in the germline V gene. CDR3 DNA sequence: TGTGCCAGCAGCTTACTCAGACAGGGCCCCTACGAGCAGTACTTC. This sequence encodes CASSLLRQGPYEQYF.

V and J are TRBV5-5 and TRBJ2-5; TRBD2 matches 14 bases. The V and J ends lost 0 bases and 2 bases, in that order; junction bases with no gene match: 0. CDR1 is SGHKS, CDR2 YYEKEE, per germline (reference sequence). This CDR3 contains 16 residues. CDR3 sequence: CASSLGLAGGQETQYF. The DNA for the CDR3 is TGTGCCAGCAGCTTGGGACTAGCGGGGGGGCAAGAGACCCAGTACTTC.

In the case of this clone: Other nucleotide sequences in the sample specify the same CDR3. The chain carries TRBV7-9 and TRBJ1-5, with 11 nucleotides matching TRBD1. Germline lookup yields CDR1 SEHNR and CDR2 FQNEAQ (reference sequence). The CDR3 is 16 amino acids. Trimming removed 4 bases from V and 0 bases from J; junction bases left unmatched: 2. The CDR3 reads CASSWGQGDSNQPQHF. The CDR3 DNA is TGTGCCAGCAGCTGGGGACAGGGGGATAGCAATCAGCCCCAGCATTTT.

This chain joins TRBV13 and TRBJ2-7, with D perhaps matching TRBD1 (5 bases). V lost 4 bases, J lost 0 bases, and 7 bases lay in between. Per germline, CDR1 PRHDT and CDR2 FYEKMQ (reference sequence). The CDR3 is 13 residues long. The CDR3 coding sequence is TGTGCCAGCAGCTCGACAGTCTCCTACGAGCAGTACTTC. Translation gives CASSSTVSYEQYF.

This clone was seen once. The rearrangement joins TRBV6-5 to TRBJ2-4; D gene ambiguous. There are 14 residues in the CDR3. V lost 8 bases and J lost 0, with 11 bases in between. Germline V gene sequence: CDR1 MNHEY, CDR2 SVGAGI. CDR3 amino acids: CASGGSLAKNIQYF. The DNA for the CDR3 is TGTGCCAGCGGTGGCAGTCTAGCCAAAAACATTCAGTACTTC.